This T cell receptor beta chain was sequenced in a study of blood T cell repertoires in COVID-19. The method was immunoSEQ multiplex PCR; TCRdb's version includes in-frame clones alone and lacks a portion of them. The top ten hold approximately 3.9% of the sample, which has about 120,000 clones, 70% to 90% seen once. The CDR3 contains 13 residues. V dropped 1 base and J dropped 7 bases, with 10 bases sitting between them. Germline V CDR1 and CDR2: PRHDT, FYEKMQ (reference sequence). The sequence was collected from a woman in her fifties or sixties with acute or convalescent COVID-19. Sequenced: peripheral blood. This sequence joins TRBV13 and TRBJ1-2; D perhaps matches TRBD1 (5 bases). CDR3 residues: CASSLVAQGGYTF. The CDR3 DNA reads TGTGCCAGCAGCTTAGTAGCCCAGGGTGGCTACACCTTC.